One and the same sample provided the 8 T cell receptor beta chains below, sequenced in a study of early T cells in non-severe SARS-CoV-2 infection. TCRdb recomputed calls from the 5' RACE reads with MiXCR, one row per CDR3 protein. The sample carries about 110,000 distinct CDR3 sequences, over 10% recorded once. Sequencing was performed on whole blood. The receptors shown here come from an adult who was a healthcare worker with PCR-confirmed SARS-CoV-2 infection or an uninfected control (not recorded which).

This clonotype was counted ten times or more. This rearrangement joins TRBV19 to TRBJ1-2, with no clear D. Trimming pared 8 bases from V and 2 bases from J, leaving 12 bases between. The CDR3 totals 13 residues. Germline CDR1 reads LNHDA; CDR2 reads SQIVND (reference sequence). In DNA form, the CDR3 reads TGTGCCAGTGGTTCCTCGATGAACTATGGCTACACCTTC. Encoded protein: CASGSSMNYGYTF.

In this sample, this clonotype turned up many times. The V call is TRBV6-5, the J call TRBJ1-4; D gene unclear. The CDR3 is made up of 15 amino acids. The V gene lost 6 bases and the J gene lost 6 bases, with 17 bases spanning the gap. CDR1 and CDR2 from the germline V gene are MNHEY and SVGAGI. The CDR3 is CASSPNLGGDEKLFF. As DNA, the CDR3 is TGTGCCAGCAGCCCGAACCTGGGCGGCGATGAAAAACTGTTTTTT.

The chain is built from TRBV3-1 and TRBJ1-1; no reliable D call. Trimming took off 7 bases at V and 1 base at J, with 16 bases between the two ends. The CDR3 spans 15 residues. Germline CDR1 LGHDT, CDR2 YNNKEL (reference sequence). CDR3 loop: CASTQEGNPNTEAFF. As DNA, the CDR3 is TGTGCCAGCACCCAGGAAGGCAACCCGAACACTGAAGCTTTCTTT.

This clonotype has a handful of counts. This chain links TRBV29-1 with TRBJ2-6; 9 bases match TRBD1. Germline CDR1 reads SQVTM; CDR2 reads ANQGSEA. Unmatched junction bases numbered 4, after V lost 4 bases and J lost 9 bases. This CDR3 is 13 amino acids long. CDR3 loop: CSVGGQGFNVLTF. The CDR3 DNA is TGCAGCGTTGGTGGACAGGGGTTCAACGTCCTGACTTTC.

This clonotype was observed a few times. The chain recombines TRBV9 with TRBJ2-2, with 7 positions matching TRBD1. The V segment lost 3 bases and the J segment 0 bases; nucleotides outside the gene matches: 2. Per the germline V gene, CDR1 is SGDLS and CDR2 is YYNGEE. The CDR3 sequence is 15 residues long. The CDR3, as DNA: TGTGCCAGCAGCGCTGGGACAGCGAACACCGGGGAGCTGTTTTTT. As protein: CASSAGTANTGELFF.

The CDR3 coding sequence is TGTGCCAGCAGCTCCGGGACCTCCGCGAACACCGGGGAGCTGTTTTTT. The encoded protein is CASSSGTSANTGELFF. This sequence joins TRBV7-3 and TRBJ2-2; tentatively, D is TRBD1 or TRBD2 (5 bases each). Germline CDR1 SGHTA, CDR2 FQGTGA. V shed 4 bases and J shed 0 bases, with 12 bases lying between them. This CDR3 has 16 amino acids.

This clonotype was counted a few times. The rearrangement joins TRBV2 to TRBJ1-1; no clear D gene. CDR3 size: 14 residues. Germline lookup yields CDR1 SNHLY and CDR2 FYNNEI. Trimming took 2 bases from V and 8 from J, leaving 15 bases between them. DNA for the CDR3: TGTGCCAGCAGTGAAAGCAGGCCCGAACCAGAAGCTTTCTTT. This sequence encodes CASSESRPEPEAFF.

The sample holds many counts of this clonotype. The rearrangement joins TRBV6-5 to TRBJ2-1; no firm D call. The CDR3 contains 12 residues. Germline loops: CDR1 MNHEY, CDR2 SVGAGI. V gave up 6 bases and J gave up 10 bases, with 13 bases separating them. CDR3 nucleotide sequence: TGTGCCAGCAGCCCGAATCCCACAGAGCAGTTCTTC. The encoded protein is CASSPNPTEQFF.